This entry describes one T cell receptor beta chain. Its antigen target is currently unknown. Base-call qualities are not available, and no considerably larger clone is one nucleotide away. The study evaluated CTLA-4 blockade (ipilimumab) given together with focal radiation therapy in patients who had chemo-refractory metastatic non-small-cell lung cancer. These data are taken from a study of radiotherapy plus CTLA-4 blockade in lung cancer (dated by TCRdb to the late 2010s). With regard to the full study: Objective responses occurred in approximately 17% of enrolled patients, and approximately 34% achieved disease control.

What the work shows at the level of the full study, not this receptor alone: After treatment with radiotherapy and ipilimumab, TCR clones that originated in tumors expanded in peripheral blood. Early dynamic changes in blood T cell clones, together with increased serum interferon-beta after radiation, were reported as the strongest predictors of response.

Library construction relied on the immunoSEQ multiplex PCR assay. This immuneACCESS table, as held by TCRdb, lists in-frame sequences with V and J called but not all clones. Of the missing ones, under half trace to an unresolved V gene in checked studies; the others have no known cause. The sample profile shows under 100,000 clones; about 85% of them were found once. 14% to 15% of the sample is in the top ten clones. Based on the germline V gene, the CDR1 and CDR2 sequences are SGHTA and FQGNSA. The CDR3 measures 17 amino acids from cysteine to phenylalanine. Only the CDR3 part of the read is kept: 51 bases, read in frame from the first base. Trimming takes 0 bases off V and 6 bases off J; junction bases not matched to a gene: 11.

The rearranged chain carries TRBV7-2 and TRBJ1-2, and TRBD1 matches 9 of the central bases. The source is a human donor with non-small cell lung cancer that progressed on radiotherapy plus ipilimumab. The sequencing here drew on peripheral blood, taken from a patient treated with radiotherapy plus ipilimumab. The nucleotides read TGTGCCAGCAGCTTAGCGCCGGGACAGGGAAGGACGCATGGCTACACCTTC. This gives the protein CASSLAPGQGRTHGYTF.